A single sample is the source of the 8 T cell receptor beta chains below, sequenced in a study of regulatory T cells in long-lasting Graves disease. The time point denotes: persistent/refractory GD, antithyroid drugs over 5 years with positive TRAb. RNA extracted from PBMCs served as the sequencing template. Arm-PCR with iRepertoire HTBI primers amplified the CDR3 regions for these TCR beta libraries. TCRdb processed the multiplex PCR reads anew with MiXCR; each CDR3 protein has one entry. The data contain about 290,000 distinct CDR3 sequences, more than 20% of them singletons. The specimen was peripheral blood mononuclear cells (PBMCs), collected when the disease was refractory, from a patient treated with antithyroid drugs. Receptors originate from a female donor with Graves disease.

The rearrangement joins TRBV7-2 to TRBJ2-2, with D uncertain. In germline, CDR1 is SGHTA, CDR2 FQGNSA. The CDR3 totals 15 residues. V was pared by 5 bases and J by 8 bases, with 18 bases between. This CDR3 reads CASSPLPPTGGELFF. CDR3 bases: TGTGCCAGCAGCCCACTTCCCCCCACTGGTGGGGAGCTGTTTTTT.

The chain couples TRBV28 to TRBJ2-1, with D unclear. CDR3 size: 16 residues. From germline, CDR1 is MDHEN and CDR2 SYDVKM. V was shortened by 3 bases and J by 8 bases, with 20 bases between the two germline ends. DNA of the CDR3: TGTGCCAGCAGTTTGTCCGATTTAGCCAAAGGGTATGAGCAGTTCTTC. This encodes CASSLSDLAKGYEQFF.

The chain uses TRBV19 and TRBJ1-1; D unclear. The germline V and J ends were trimmed by 7 bases and 8 bases, with 23 bases remaining between them. CDR1 is LNHDA, CDR2 SQIVND, per germline (reference sequence). This CDR3 has 15 amino acids. The DNA of the CDR3 is TGTGCCAGTATACGTGTAACAGAACACCGTGGGGAAGCTTTCTTT. Its translation: CASIRVTEHRGEAFF. The whole variable domain, filled in from reference TRBV19 and TRBJ1-1, reads DGGITQSPKYLFRKEGQNVTLSCEQNLNHDAMYWYRQDPGQGLRLIYYSQIVNDFQKGDIAEGYSVSREKKESFPLTVTSAQKNPTAFYLCASIRVTEHRGEAFFGQGTRLTVV.

This clonotype came up a few times. The chain couples TRBV10-3 to TRBJ2-7; maybe TRBD2 (5 bases). Germline CDR1 ENHRY, CDR2 SYGVKD. The germline V and J ends were trimmed by 4 bases and 2 bases, with 9 bases remaining between them. There are 13 residues in the CDR3. In DNA form, the CDR3 reads TGTGCCATCAGTGGCAGCGGAACCTACGAGCAGTACTTC. Protein product: CAISGSGTYEQYF.

The rearrangement joins TRBV19 to TRBJ2-4, with 9 bases fitting TRBD1. V shed 4 bases and J 0 bases; nucleotides not matched to a gene: 10. The germline CDR1 and CDR2 sequences are LNHDA and SQIVND (reference sequence). The CDR3 contains 18 residues. The CDR3 DNA sequence: TGTGCCAGTAGTAGCCGGGACAGGGCCCCCCTAGCCAAAAACATTCAGTACTTC. Amino acids: CASSSRDRAPLAKNIQYF.

This clonotype was counted many times. This chain uses TRBV20-1 with TRBJ1-4, with no clear D. The length of the CDR3 is 13 residues. CDR1 and CDR2 from the germline V gene are DFQATT and SNEGSKA (reference sequence). V lost 3 bases and J 8 bases, leaving 13 bases between the germline ends. CDR3 nucleotide sequence: TGCAGTGCTAGCATGGGGTCGGGCGAAAAACTGTTTTTT. Residues: CSASMGSGEKLFF.

This clonotype was counted between two and nine times. The rearrangement uses TRBV3-1 and TRBJ2-7; 9 positions agree with TRBD1. Germline V CDR1 and CDR2: LGHDT, YNNKEL (reference sequence). The CDR3 covers 15 residues. Trimming at V came to 3 bases and at J to 7 bases, leaving 10 bases not matched to a gene. As DNA, the CDR3 is TGTGCCAGCAGCCAGCCGGGACAGGGATTCGGAGAGCAGTACTTC. This sequence encodes CASSQPGQGFGEQYF.

This clonotype occurred a few times. V is TRBV6-2 or TRBV6-3 and J is TRBJ2-2; 9 nucleotides agree with TRBD2. CDR3 length equals 17 residues. The germline gives CDR1 MNHEY, CDR2 SVGEGT. The V and J ends lost 2 bases and 0 bases, in that order; junction bases with no gene match: 4. The CDR3 reads CASSYRRLAANTGELFF. The CDR3 DNA is TGTGCCAGCAGTTACAGGAGACTAGCGGCGAACACCGGGGAGCTGTTTTTT.